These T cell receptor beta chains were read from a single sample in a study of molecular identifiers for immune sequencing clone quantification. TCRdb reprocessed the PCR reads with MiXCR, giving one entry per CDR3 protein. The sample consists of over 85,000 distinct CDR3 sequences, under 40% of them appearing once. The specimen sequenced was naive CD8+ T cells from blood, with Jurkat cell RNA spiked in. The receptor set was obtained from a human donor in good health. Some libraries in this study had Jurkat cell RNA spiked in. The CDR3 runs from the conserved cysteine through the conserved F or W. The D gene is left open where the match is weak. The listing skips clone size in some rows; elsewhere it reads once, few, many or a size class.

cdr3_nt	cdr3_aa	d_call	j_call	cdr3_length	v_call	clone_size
TGTGCCAGCAGCCAGCGGGGACTGGCCGTTACGGAGACCCAGTACTTC	CASSQRGLAVTETQYF	NA	TRBJ2-5	16	TRBV3-1	few
TGTGCCAGTCAGGGACAGGGGACTGCGGAGACCCAGTACTTC	CASQGQGTAETQYF	TRBD1	TRBJ2-5	14	TRBV9	few
TGTGCCAGCAGTACCGGACAGGGGACGGTAGATACGCGGTATTTT	CASSTGQGTVDTRYF	TRBD1	TRBJ2-3	15	TRBV28	NA
TGTGCCAGCAGCGTCCCGGCGGATGCTCCTCAAGAGACCCAGTACTTC	CASSVPADAPQETQYF	NA	TRBJ2-5	16	TRBV9	NA
TGTGCCAGCAGTCCTACCCCGGGCCCTGAAGCTTTCTTT	CASSPTPGPEAFF	NA	TRBJ1-1	13	TRBV28	few
TGTGCCAGTAGTTCACCCCTGGAGGGGCCCCAGCATTTT	CASSSPLEGPQHF	NA	TRBJ1-5	13	TRBV19	many
TGTGCCAGCGGTTCTCTCTGGGGATCTGCCGGGGAGCTGTTTTTT	CASGSLWGSAGELFF	NA	TRBJ2-2	15	TRBV28	NA
TGTGCCAGCAGCGACAGGGAGCAGACCCAGTACTTC	CASSDREQTQYF	TRBD1	TRBJ2-5	12	TRBV28	few
TGTGCCAGCAGTTTTGTGGACAGGGCTATTAATGAAAAACTGTTTTTT	CASSFVDRAINEKLFF	TRBD1	TRBJ1-4	16	TRBV28	few
TGCAGGGCCCAGCCGAGAGACCCGGAGGGCCTAGAGACCCAGTACTTC	CRAQPRDPEGLETQYF	NA	TRBJ2-5	16	TRBV20-1	NA
TGTGCCAAAGAGGGGCGCGCCGGGGAGCTGTTTTTT	CAKEGRAGELFF	NA	TRBJ2-2	12	TRBV2	NA
TGTGCCAGCAGTTTAGCGAGGGTGGCGGCCTCCTACAATGAGCGGTTCTTC	CASSLARVAASYNERFF	NA	TRBJ2-1	17	TRBV28	NA
TGCGCCAGCAGACGGACAGTGAACACTGAAGCTTTCTTT	CASRRTVNTEAFF	NA	TRBJ1-1	13	TRBV4-1	many
TGTGCCAGCAGCTTGGTGATAAATCAGCCCCAGCATTTT	CASSLVINQPQHF	NA	TRBJ1-5	13	TRBV5-5	many
TGTGCCAGCAGTTTAGATAGGGGGCGCGTTCAGCCCCAGCATTTT	CASSLDRGRVQPQHF	TRBD1	TRBJ1-5	15	TRBV12-3/TRBV12-4	many
TGTGCCAGCAGCCAATCCTTCGGCACAGGGGTCTACGAGCAGTACTTC	CASSQSFGTGVYEQYF	TRBD1	TRBJ2-7	16	TRBV14	few
TGTGCCAGCAGCTTGGACCGGGACACCTATCAGCCCCAGCATTTT	CASSLDRDTYQPQHF	NA	TRBJ1-5	15	TRBV5-4	NA
TGTGCCAGCAGCTCAGAGCGGGGCGTGACAGATACGCAGTATTTT	CASSSERGVTDTQYF	TRBD2	TRBJ2-3	15	TRBV27	NA
TGTGCCAGCAGTTCTCCAGGACTAGCGGTCACAGATACGCAGTATTTT	CASSSPGLAVTDTQYF	TRBD2	TRBJ2-3	16	TRBV28	many
TGTGCCAGCAGTTCACGGACAGGGGCGCTATTAGCCAAAAGCATTCAGTACTTC	CASSSRTGALLAKSIQYF	TRBD1	TRBJ2-4	18	TRBV28	NA
TGCAGCGTTGAAGAGGGTAGGGGTAATGAGCAGTTCTTC	CSVEEGRGNEQFF	NA	TRBJ2-1	13	TRBV29-1	few
TGTGCCAGCAGCTACCGGACTAGCGGGATCTACAATGAGCAGTCCTTC	CASSYRTSGIYNEQSF	TRBD2	TRBJ2-1	16	TRBV7-2	NA
TGCAGCGTCGGGAATAGCGGGAGGGGCACAGATACGCAGTATTTT	CSVGNSGRGTDTQYF	TRBD2	TRBJ2-3	15	TRBV29-1	few
TGCAGTTCTGGGGGCCCTTCTAGGGAGCAGTACTTC	CSSGGPSREQYF	NA	TRBJ2-7	12	TRBV29-1	NA
TGTGCCAGCAGTTTCTTACGGGGAGACGACGGGGAGCTGGTTTTT	CASSFLRGDDGELVF	NA	TRBJ2-2	15	TRBV6-5	NA
TGTGCCAGCAGTTCCCGGGACAACAATCAGCCCCAGCATTTT	CASSSRDNNQPQHF	NA	TRBJ1-5	14	TRBV27	few
TGTGCCAGCAGTTTAGAGGACAGGGGAGGACAGCCCCAGCATTTT	CASSLEDRGGQPQHF	TRBD1	TRBJ1-5	15	TRBV12-3/TRBV12-4	few
TGTGCCAGCAGTTTTGTCGGCAGGTGGGAAATAGATACGCAGTATTTT	CASSFVGRWEIDTQYF	NA	TRBJ2-3	16	TRBV28	few
TGTGCCAGCAGCTTATCGCTAGCGGGAGGTGGAGAGACCCAGTACTTC	CASSLSLAGGGETQYF	TRBD2	TRBJ2-5	16	TRBV13	few
TGTGCCATCAGAGAGTCGGGTCCAGATTCACCCCTCCACTTT	CAIRESGPDSPLHF	NA	TRBJ1-6	14	TRBV10-3	NA
TGCAGTGTCCAAGGGGCCGGACAGGTGGGTGAAGCTTTCTTT	CSVQGAGQVGEAFF	TRBD1	TRBJ1-1	14	TRBV20-1	NA
TGCAGTGCTAGAGTCGCCTACGAGCAGAACTTC	CSARVAYEQNF	NA	TRBJ2-7	11	TRBV20-1	NA
TGTGCCAGCAGCGAGCAGGGGATCACAGATACGCAGTATTTT	CASSEQGITDTQYF	NA	TRBJ2-3	14	TRBV9	NA
TGTGCCAGCACCAACACCGGGGAGCTGTTTTTT	CASTNTGELFF	NA	TRBJ2-2	11	TRBV3-1	few
TGCGCCAGCAGCCAAGATTTAATTTGGGACAATGAGCAGTTCTTC	CASSQDLIWDNEQFF	NA	TRBJ2-1	15	TRBV4-3	many
TGCAGCGTTGAGGGGGACAGCTCATCCTACAATGAGCAGTTCTTC	CSVEGDSSSYNEQFF	TRBD1	TRBJ2-1	15	TRBV29-1	NA
TGTGCCAGCAGCCATCCTACTAGCGGGGTAAACTATGAGCAGTTCTTC	CASSHPTSGVNYEQFF	TRBD2	TRBJ2-1	16	TRBV7-9	few
TGTGCCAGCAGCTTGAAAGCGGGAGGGTACGAGCAGTACTTC	CASSLKAGGYEQYF	TRBD2	TRBJ2-7	14	TRBV7-6	NA
TGCAGCGTTGAAGATCCTAGCGGGAGAGGCGGTGGTTACGAGCAGTACTTC	CSVEDPSGRGGGYEQYF	TRBD2	TRBJ2-7	17	TRBV29-1	many
TGCAGCGTGGCAGGGTCGAACACCGGGGAGCTGATTTTT	CSVAGSNTGELIF	NA	TRBJ2-2	13	TRBV29-1	few
TGTGCCATCGCCGCGCGACAGGGCTCCTACGAGCAGTACTTC	CAIAARQGSYEQYF	TRBD1	TRBJ2-7	14	TRBV28	NA
TGTGCCAGCCAGGGACAGGGCCTCCAAGAGACCCAGTACTTC	CASQGQGLQETQYF	TRBD1	TRBJ2-5	14	TRBV28	NA
TGTGCCAGCAGTCCAGTTAACCAAGAGCCCCAGTCCTTC	CASSPVNQEPQSF	NA	TRBJ2-5	13	TRBV6-5	NA
TGTGCCAGCTGCGACAGGGGGCTTCAGCCCCAGCAATTT	CASCDRGLQPQQF	TRBD1	TRBJ1-5	13	TRBV6-2/TRBV6-3	NA